This TCR beta chain derives from a study of blood T cell repertoires in COVID-19. As for the study in general: Whether acute or convalescent, the COVID-19 samples came from the United States, Italy and Spain. PBMCs, B-cell-depleted T cells, or T cells provided the cDNA or gDNA that made up the material.

As handled by the study authors: From reference gene primer amplification, estimates of nucleated cell counts were derived. Clones were read by immunoSEQ multiplex PCR, and TCRdb kept only the in-frame ones, dropping some. The DNA gave D and trimming, while V, J and clone size come from that table. The data show roughly 110,000 clones, with about 84% seen just once and 11% to 15% held by the top ten. The length of the CDR3 is 15 residues. Trimming removed 8 bases from V and 3 bases from J, with 19 bases in between. CDR1 and CDR2 (germline): LGHDT, YNNKEL (reference sequence). The rearrangement joins TRBV3-1 (or the pseudogene TRBV3-2) to TRBJ1-1; TRBD1 is a possible D gene (5 bases). The sample comprised peripheral blood. The sequence was collected from a woman in her sixties with acute or convalescent COVID-19. The CDR3 region is CASGKGFAGDTEAFF. CDR3 nucleotide sequence: TGTGCCAGCGGGAAGGGTTTTGCGGGGGACACTGAAGCTTTCTTT.